What follows is one T cell receptor beta chain and its context. No antigen is known for it. Base qualities are not at hand, and no much larger clone is one base apart. The data originate from a study of shared clonotypes between healthy human individuals (dated by TCRdb to 2020 to 2021). Regarding the study in general: Two women and three men aged 18 to 49 years were included in the cohort. To estimate repertoire size and how much clonotype sharing occurs between individuals, the study deeply sequenced the blood TCR repertoires of roughly 5 healthy adults. Leukapheresis yielded between about 0.9 and 9.5 billion PBMCs per donor. To increase sequencing depth and limit assay-specific biases, different laboratories used diverse techniques to prepare libraries and sequence TCR repertoires. For each donor, CD4 naive and CD4 memory were each run on three plates, CD8 naive on two plates, and CD8 memory on one plate.

Using the deep immunoSEQ assay, TCR CDR3 regions were amplified from genomic DNA by multiplex PCR. Genomic DNA extracted from each cell subset was distributed evenly over all wells of several immunoSEQ 96-well plates, and each plate served as one replicate. For sorted subsets, roughly 200 ng genomic DNA, equal to 30,000 to 35,000 T cell genomes, was loaded into each replicate PCR. Purified libraries were measured with a Qubit 3.0 fluorometer, size-checked on a Bioanalyzer 2100, and measured again with the KAPA Library Quantification kit. Every immunoSEQ 96-well plate was sequenced on a separate single-read 150-cycle Illumina NextSeq 550 flow cell. The original methods were these. The immunoSEQ output contained only junctional sequences without quality scores, so filtering could not match that applied to full-length reads. Sequences were annotated with PyIR, a Python wrapper for IgBLAST v1.9, and V/J genes and CDR3 were assigned using IMGT germline references. Reads were removed for weak V/J assignments (E-value above 1e-6), missing CDR3, stop codons, out-of-frame junctions, or ambiguous translated residues. V3J clonotypes were defined as sequences sharing an identical inferred V gene, J gene, and CDR3 amino acid sequence. Percentage overlap between repertoires was computed as shared unique clonotypes divided by the size of the smaller repertoire. RTK rarefaction, the Chao1 estimator, and Recon v2.1 estimates of unobserved clonotypes were used to assess repertoire richness. Generation probabilities were computed with OLGA for all TCRbeta clonotypes obtained by the gDNA method from a handful of donors. As stored in TCRdb, this immuneACCESS dataset retains in-frame rearrangements with V and J assigned. A fraction of the clones does not appear; measured against another copy, unresolved V genes explain less than half of the discrepancy, and the remainder lacks a known reason. From that table come the V and J calls and clone size; the DNA was used to work out D and trimming. The sample has around 1.9 million clones on record, under 95% of them singletons. Of the sample, around 1.7% is held by the ten largest clones.

Study-wide findings and limitations: Only blood was sampled, and tissue TCR repertoires likely differ from those in blood. Sharing across several donors was observed for about 5% of naive CD4, over 3% of naive CD8, 2% to 2.5% of memory CD4, and around 0.4% of memory CD8 clonotypes. Pairwise subsampling indicated that sequencing depth was expected to affect the degree of clonotype sharing among donors. Incomplete sequencing was indicated by rarefaction of sorted-subset datasets, despite the large sequencing depth. Because the study included only a small number of donors, the genetic and exposure-history diversity represented was limited. Estimated clonotype richness was generally larger for naive than for memory subsets. Compared with non-shared clonotypes, clonotypes shared by all four sorted-subset donors had higher generation probabilities.

The CDR3 holds 16 amino acids from the cysteine to the phenylalanine. Just the 48-base CDR3 DNA is kept, in frame starting at base 1. CDR1 and CDR2, looked up from the germline V gene, are SGHVS and FQNEAQ. V and J are trimmed by 5 bases and 4 bases, and the gene matches miss 9 bases of the junction. For the CD8 naive samples, CD45RO-negative cells were positively selected for CCR7, yielding a CD45RA+CCR7+ population from which TemRA cells were excluded. The donors were healthy, HIV-negative adults with no recently reported acute infections or vaccinations. Every donor was a Caucasian adult residing in Nashville, Tennessee, USA. Blood was obtained by leukapheresis, after which PBMCs were separated by Ficoll-Histopaque density gradient centrifugation and cryopreserved in liquid nitrogen vapor phase. Analytical flow cytometry was used to check the purity and quantity of each magnetically sorted T cell population. Each sorted fraction had its genomic DNA isolated and then quantified by UV absorbance on a Nanodrop 2000c.

Input material: naive CD8+ T cells from PBMCs. This sample's cell subset or site label indicates: CD45RA+CCR7+. The receptor was isolated from a man aged 18 to 30 in good health. Some clones in this sample may be carry-over from other donors' samples. In this chain, TRBV7-8 is recombined with TRBJ2-1, and TRBD2 aligns with 9 junction nucleotides. Here is the DNA: TGTGCCAGCAGCGAACATAGCGGGAGCGGATACAATGAGCAGTTCTTC. Its product reads: CASSEHSGSGYNEQFF.